Described below is a single TCR beta chain sequence and its context. The antigen remains undetermined. Losses at the gene ends were 5 bases for V and 5 bases for J; bases not matched to a gene: 6. Germline V gene sequence: CDR1 MNHGY, CDR2 SAAAGT. The CDR3 loop spans 14 amino acids. The method was immunoSEQ multiplex PCR; TCRdb's version includes in-frame clones alone and lacks a portion of them. This sample yields fewer than 3,500 clones, of which around 22% are seen a single time; less than 6.5% belongs to the top ten. These data belong to a study of T cells in localized non-small cell lung cancer. Study-wide results and caveats: Longer overall survival associated with higher blood T cell density; shorter survival with higher adjacent-lung clonality. Sequencing, confined to only one tumor region, leaves heterogeneity possible. Appearances in adjacent lung were noted for a median approximately 58 of the top 100 tumor clones. Of the tissues analyzed, uninvolved adjacent lung showed maximal T cell clonality, greater than tumor.

This clonotype was obtained from a female donor over 55 with stage I lung adenocarcinoma. The chain carries TRBV6-8 and TRBJ2-1; TRBD2 aligns across 7 bases. Here the sequenced sample was lung tumor tissue, taken before any cancer treatment. The CDR3, as DNA: TGTGCCAGCAGTGGGCGGCTAGCGGACAATGAGCAGTTCTTC. Its protein product is CASSGRLADNEQFF.